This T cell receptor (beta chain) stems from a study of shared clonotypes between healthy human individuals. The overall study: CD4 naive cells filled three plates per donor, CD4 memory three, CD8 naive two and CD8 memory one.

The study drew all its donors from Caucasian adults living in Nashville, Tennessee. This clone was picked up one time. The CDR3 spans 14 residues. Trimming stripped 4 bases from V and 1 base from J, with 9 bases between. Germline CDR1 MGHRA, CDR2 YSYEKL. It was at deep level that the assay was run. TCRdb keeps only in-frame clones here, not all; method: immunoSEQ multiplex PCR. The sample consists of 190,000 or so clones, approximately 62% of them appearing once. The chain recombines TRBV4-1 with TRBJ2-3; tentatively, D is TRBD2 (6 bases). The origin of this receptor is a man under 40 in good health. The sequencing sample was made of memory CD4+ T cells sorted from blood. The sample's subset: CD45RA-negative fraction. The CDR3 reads CASSLSGRTDTQYF. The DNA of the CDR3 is TGCGCCAGCAGCCTTAGCGGTCGCACAGATACGCAGTATTTT.